The entry that follows covers one T cell receptor (beta chain) sequence. Its matching antigen is unknown. The data originate from a study of T cell responses to AZD1222 COVID-19 vaccine. Study results and limitations: After two AZD1222 doses, spike-specific TCR breadth and depth rose versus day 0. Most donors were white British, females outnumbered males, and clonal diversity was possibly underestimated.

There are 15 residues in the CDR3. Repertoires were generated with immunoSEQ multiplex PCR, while TCRdb's copy carries only in-frame clones and drops some. This sample has more than 150,000 clones, with approximately 91% found just once. This TCR came from an adult in good health. The sequencing used peripheral blood, collected on day 0 of AZD1222 vaccination. The chain combines TRBV21-1 with TRBJ2-1; TRBD2 is the table's D call and was not checked against the DNA. TRBV21-1 is a pseudogene. This CDR3 is CASSKAGTTPNEQFF. DNA for the CDR3: TGTGCCAGCAGCAAGGCGGGGACTACCCCCAATGAGCAGTTCTTC.